The 4 T cell receptor beta chains below come from one sample, sequenced in a study of cytotoxic CD8 clonotypes in ibrutinib-treated CLL. Clones were read by immunoSEQ multiplex PCR, and TCRdb kept only the in-frame ones, dropping some. Of about 76,000 clones listed, 75% to 90% are singletons. The specimen was PBMCs, collected after 24 months of ibrutinib treatment. Receptors originate from a human donor with chronic lymphocytic leukemia.

This chain links TRBV30 with TRBJ1-4, with D uncertain. Germline loops: CDR1 GTSNPN, CDR2 SVGIG (reference sequence). The CDR3 runs to 15 residues. V was shortened by 0 bases and J by 8 bases, with 16 bases between the two germline ends. CDR3 protein: CAWSVQGRPEEKLFF. In DNA form, the CDR3 reads TGTGCCTGGAGTGTACAAGGGAGGCCCGAAGAAAAACTGTTTTTT.

This clone occurred a few times. The rearrangement links TRBV5-6 to TRBJ1-2; maybe TRBD1 (5 bases). CDR1 is SGHDT and CDR2 is YYEEEE in the germline V gene. The CDR3 runs 15 residues. V gave up 1 base and J gave up 2 bases, with 12 bases separating them. The CDR3 loop is CASSLNGAGNYGYTF. The CDR3 DNA sequence: TGTGCCAGCAGCTTGAACGGGGCGGGGAACTATGGCTACACCTTC.

The chain links TRBV7-2 to TRBJ2-5; D might be TRBD2 (6 bases). Germline CDR1 SGHTA, CDR2 FQGNSA. Trimming removed 5 bases from V and 1 base from J, with 11 bases in between. This CDR3 spans 14 amino acids. DNA of the CDR3: TGTGCCAGCAGCCAGGGACTTTTCCAAGAGACCCAGTACTTC. It translates to CASSQGLFQETQYF.

The chain is built from TRBV28 and TRBJ2-3; D ambiguous. V gave up 4 bases and J gave up 7 bases, with 3 bases separating them. The CDR3 length is 10 residues. Germline-derived CDR1 and CDR2 are MDHEN and SYDVKM. The CDR3 nucleotides are TGTGCCAGCAGTTCCTATACGCAGTATTTT. Translated, it gives CASSSYTQYF.